This TCR beta chain originates from a study of beta chain features in type 1 diabetes. V lost 7 bases, J lost 3 bases, and 5 bases stayed unmatched. The germline CDR1 and CDR2 sequences are MNHNY and SVGAGI (reference sequence). CDR3 size: 13 residues. This clone was seen a few times. Its antigen is undetermined. Study-wide findings and caveats: PCR might pick shorter templates more often, in the same way for patients and controls. TCRB CDR3s were moderately but significantly shorter in Type 1 diabetes patients in all four CD4+ subsets.

All of the isolated RNA was reverse transcribed, so expressed TCRB transcripts were sequenced. The assay was immunoSEQ multiplex PCR, and TCRdb's table has in-frame clones only and misses some. The sample lists about 240,000 clones; around 14% were seen once. Staining for CD45RO/CCR7/CD25/CD127/CD95/CD27 allowed sorting of CD4+ naive, central memory, regulatory and stem cell-like memory cells. The V call is TRBV6-6, the J call TRBJ1-1; 7 bases agree with TRBD1. Sequencing was done on a sample of naive CD4+ T cells from blood. The TCR comes from a man under 40 with type 1 diabetes. For the CDR3, the DNA is TGTGCCAGCAACGGACAGGCGGACACTGAAGCTTTCTTT. It encodes CASNGQADTEAFF.